These 19 T cell receptor beta chains were all obtained from the same sample, sequenced in a study of blood T cell repertoires in COVID-19. Repertoires were generated with immunoSEQ multiplex PCR, while TCRdb's copy carries only in-frame clones and drops some. The table shows about 64,000 clones, with 88% occurring only once. The sample consisted of peripheral blood. The receptors originated from a woman aged 60-70 years with COVID-19, enrolled during active disease.

The chain has TRBV5-4 and TRBJ1-4, with D tentatively TRBD1 (5 bases). This CDR3 comprises 17 residues. CDR1 SGHNT and CDR2 YYREEE come from the germline V gene (reference sequence). V was cut by 4 bases and J by 5 bases, with 21 bases left in between. CDR3 protein: CASSPRGGSPRNEKLFF. The DNA for the CDR3 is TGTGCCAGCAGCCCTCGTGGGGGGTCCCCGAGAAATGAAAAACTGTTTTTT.

The V and J genes are TRBV5-1 and TRBJ1-2; no definite D call. This CDR3 contains 12 residues. The germline V gene encodes CDR1 SGHRS and CDR2 YFSETQ. V was clipped by 8 bases and J by 6 bases, with 14 bases between them. The CDR3 protein is CASHGEGHGYTF. The CDR3 coding sequence is TGCGCCAGTCACGGGGAGGGCCATGGCTACACCTTC.

The chain employs TRBV2 and TRBJ2-7, with 11 positions matching TRBD2. Germline CDR1 SNHLY, CDR2 FYNNEI. The length of the CDR3 is 14 residues. V lost 6 bases and J lost 3; bases outside the gene matches: 4. CDR3 in DNA: TGTGCCAGCAGACCGGGACTAGCGGTCTACGAGCAGTACTTC. Amino acid sequence: CASRPGLAVYEQYF.

The chain couples TRBV29-1 to TRBJ1-2, with 8 bases lining up with TRBD1. In germline, CDR1 is SQVTM, CDR2 ANQGSEA. The CDR3 runs to 13 residues. J was trimmed by 3 bases and V by 5 bases; bases with no gene match: 5. The CDR3 nucleotides read TGCAGCGTTCCGGACAGGGACGACTATGGCTACACCTTC. It specifies CSVPDRDDYGYTF.

The chain couples TRBV19 to TRBJ2-3; the match to TRBD1 covers 11 bases. Per germline, CDR1 LNHDA and CDR2 SQIVND (reference sequence). The CDR3 contains 13 residues. The junction had 4 bases not matched to a gene; V was cut back by 8 bases and J by 6 bases. The CDR3 loop reads CASGQGASDTQYF. Written as DNA, the CDR3 is TGTGCCAGTGGACAGGGGGCTTCCGATACGCAGTATTTT.

The CDR3 is CASSWGTGGTEAFF. As DNA, the CDR3 is TGTGCCAGCAGTTGGGGGACAGGGGGCACTGAAGCTTTCTTT. The rearrangement joins TRBV6-2 or TRBV6-3 to TRBJ1-1; 11 nucleotides agree with TRBD1. This CDR3 is 14 amino acids long. V shed 4 bases and J 4 bases; nucleotides not matched to a gene: 2. Germline-derived CDR1 and CDR2 are MNHEY and SVGEGT.

The rearrangement joins TRBV6-2 or TRBV6-3 to TRBJ2-7; 11 nucleotides agree with TRBD2. The CDR3 spans 16 residues. V lost 6 bases, J lost 6 bases, and 13 bases stayed unmatched. Per germline, CDR1 MNHEY and CDR2 SVGEGT. In DNA form, the CDR3 reads TGTGCCAGCAGCCTTGGACTAGCGGGCCAAGACGGCGAGCAGTACTTC. Translated: CASSLGLAGQDGEQYF.

The J gene is TRBJ2-3, the V gene TRBV9; no clear D gene. Germline lookup yields CDR1 SGDLS and CDR2 YYNGEE. CDR3 length: 13 amino acids. Trimming left V 0 bases short and J 2 bases short, with 4 bases between. For the CDR3, the DNA is TGTGCCAGCAGCGTAGCCCTCACAGATACGCAGTATTTT. Translation: CASSVALTDTQYF. Full variable domain (missing parts from reference TRBV9 and TRBJ2-3): DSGVTQTPKHLITATGQRVTLRCSPRSGDLSVYWYQQSLDQGLQFLIQYYNGEERAKGNILERFSAQQFPDLHSELNLSSLELGDSALYFCASSVALTDTQYFGPGTRLTVL.

This rearrangement joins TRBV27 to TRBJ1-5, with TRBD1 matching over 9 bases. With V trimmed by 8 bases and J by 4 bases, 6 bases remained unmatched. This CDR3 spans 14 amino acids. Germline V lookup: CDR1 MNHEY, CDR2 SMNVEV (reference sequence). CDR3 DNA sequence: TGTGCCAGCGCGGACAGGGGAGGTAATCAGCCCCAGCATTTT. Translation gives CASADRGGNQPQHF.

The gene calls are TRBV7-2 and TRBJ1-6; 7 bases agree with TRBD1. The CDR3 totals 16 residues. Germline V gives CDR1 SGHTA, CDR2 FQGNSA. Trimming took 4 bases from V and 7 from J; bases not matched to a gene: 10. The CDR3 protein is CASSSRQGALNSPLHF. Written as DNA, the CDR3 is TGTGCCAGCAGCTCGCGACAGGGTGCGTTGAATTCACCCCTCCACTTT.

V gene TRBV12-3 or TRBV12-4 combines with J gene TRBJ2-4; D remains unclear. Trimming pared 5 bases from V and 3 bases from J, leaving 8 bases between. The CDR3 consists of 13 residues. In DNA, the CDR3 is TGTGCCAGCAGTCCGCGCGGCAAAAACATTCAGTACTTC. Its protein is CASSPRGKNIQYF.

CDR3 in DNA: TGTGCCAGCACATCGGGGGGTGGGGAGACCCAGTACTTC. Translating gives CASTSGGGETQYF. The V and J genes are TRBV12-3 or TRBV12-4 and TRBJ2-5; 7 bases agree with TRBD2. The J segment lost 5 bases and the V segment lost 7 bases, leaving 7 bases of the junction unmatched. This CDR3 region has 13 residues.

The chain joins TRBV4-3 to TRBJ2-1; 7 bases agree with TRBD2. V was pared by 0 bases and J by 3 bases, with 5 bases of the junction left unmatched. The CDR3 spans 16 residues. CDR1 and CDR2 (germline): LGHNA, YSLEER. The CDR3 DNA sequence: TGCGCCAGCAGCCAAGATAAAGCGGGACGCTACAATGAGCAGTTCTTC. Translating gives CASSQDKAGRYNEQFF.

This chain uses TRBV29-1 with TRBJ1-1; TRBD1 might be the D (6 bases). V lost 6 bases to trimming and J lost 4 bases, with 15 bases between them. The germline gives CDR1 SQVTM, CDR2 ANQGSEA. The CDR3 covers 13 residues. The CDR3 region is CSVAGSQGTEAFF. Written as DNA, the CDR3 is TGCAGCGTAGCAGGATCACAGGGCACTGAAGCTTTCTTT.

J is TRBJ2-1 and V is TRBV4-1, with a tentative D call TRBD1 (6 bases). V lost 1 base and J lost 2, with 12 bases in between. The CDR3 covers 16 residues. Germline V gives CDR1 MGHRA, CDR2 YSYEKL. CDR3 coding DNA: TGCGCCAGCAGCCAAGGTATACAGGGTACCTACAATGAGCAGTTCTTC. Translation gives CASSQGIQGTYNEQFF.

This clone was recorded only once. This chain links TRBV30 with TRBJ1-2; the match to TRBD1 covers 7 bases. The CDR3 spans 12 residues. V lost 0 bases, J lost 7 bases, and 2 bases stayed unmatched. Germline V gene lookup returns CDR1 GTSNPN and CDR2 SVGIG (reference sequence). CDR3 DNA: TGTGCCTGGAGTGTGGGGACAGCTGGCTACACCTTC. Its protein product is CAWSVGTAGYTF.

This clone has more than one count but fewer than ten. The chain couples TRBV5-1 to TRBJ2-7, with a tentative D call TRBD1 (8 bases). CDR3 length: 16 amino acids. The germline gives CDR1 SGHRS, CDR2 YFSETQ. The germline V and J ends were trimmed by 4 bases and 6 bases, with 23 bases remaining between them. This CDR3 is CASSLNGQGGLAEQYF. DNA of the CDR3: TGCGCCAGCAGCCTAAACGGACAGGGAGGGCTCGCCGAGCAGTACTTC.

The rearrangement joins TRBV11-3 to TRBJ2-1; 8 nucleotides agree with TRBD2. The trim removed 5 bases at V and 8 bases at J, leaving 8 bases unmatched. Germline V gene lookup returns CDR1 SGHNT and CDR2 YENEEA. The CDR3 loop spans 14 amino acids. The CDR3 DNA follows: TGTGCCAGCAGCCCAGCGGGAGATCAATATGAGCAGTTCTTC. Protein sequence: CASSPAGDQYEQFF.

The chain joins TRBV9 to TRBJ1-1; 8 bases map to TRBD1. Trimming removed 7 bases from V and 4 bases from J; junction bases left unmatched: 9. The CDR3 spans 14 residues. Germline CDR1 and CDR2: SGDLS and YYNGEE. The CDR3 DNA reads TGTGCCAGCGCCCCGGACAGGGTCCTCACTGAAGCTTTCTTT. Residues: CASAPDRVLTEAFF. Combining the CDR3 with reference TRBV9 and TRBJ1-1 gives the whole variable domain DSGVTQTPKHLITATGQRVTLRCSPRSGDLSVYWYQQSLDQGLQFLIQYYNGEERAKGNILERFSAQQFPDLHSELNLSSLELGDSALYFCASAPDRVLTEAFFGQGTRLTVV.